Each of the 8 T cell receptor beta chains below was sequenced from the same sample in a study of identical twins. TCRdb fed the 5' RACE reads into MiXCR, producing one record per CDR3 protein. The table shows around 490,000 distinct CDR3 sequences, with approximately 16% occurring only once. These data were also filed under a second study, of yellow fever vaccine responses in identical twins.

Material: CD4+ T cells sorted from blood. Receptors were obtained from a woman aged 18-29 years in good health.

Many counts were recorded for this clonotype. The CDR3 loop is CASSQLAGGPNEQFF. In nucleotides, the CDR3 is TGTGCCAGCAGTCAACTAGCGGGAGGGCCGAATGAGCAGTTCTTC. The rearrangement links TRBV2 to TRBJ2-1; 13 bases align to TRBD2. The germline V gene encodes CDR1 SNHLY and CDR2 FYNNEI. V shed 5 bases and J 7 bases; nucleotides not matched to a gene: 5. The CDR3 is 15 amino acids.

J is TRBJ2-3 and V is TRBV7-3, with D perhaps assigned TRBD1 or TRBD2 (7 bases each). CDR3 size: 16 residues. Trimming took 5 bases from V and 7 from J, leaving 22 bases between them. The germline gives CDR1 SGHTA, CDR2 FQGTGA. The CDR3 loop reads CASSPQGGARVNTQYF. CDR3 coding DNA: TGTGCCAGCAGCCCGCAGGGGGGGGCTAGGGTTAATACGCAGTATTTT. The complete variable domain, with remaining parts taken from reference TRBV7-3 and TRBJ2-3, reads GAGVSQTPSNKVTEKGKYVELRCDPISGHTALYWYRQSLGQGPEFLIYFQGTGAADDSGLPNDRFFAVRPEGSVSTLKIQRTERGDSAVYLCASSPQGGARVNTQYFGPGTRLTVL.

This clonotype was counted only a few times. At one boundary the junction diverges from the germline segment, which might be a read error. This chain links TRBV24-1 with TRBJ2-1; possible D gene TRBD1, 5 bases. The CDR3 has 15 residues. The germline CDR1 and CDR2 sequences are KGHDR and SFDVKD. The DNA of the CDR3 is TGTGCCACCAGCGATTGGACACAGGAATACAATGAGCAGTTCTTC. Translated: CATSDWTQEYNEQFF.

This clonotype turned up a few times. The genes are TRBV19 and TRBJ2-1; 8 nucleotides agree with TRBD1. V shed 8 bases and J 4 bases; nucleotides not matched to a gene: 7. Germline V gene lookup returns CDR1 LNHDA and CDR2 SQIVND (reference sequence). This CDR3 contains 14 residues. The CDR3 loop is CASGDRSFYNEQFF. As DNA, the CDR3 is TGTGCCAGTGGGGACAGGAGTTTTTACAATGAGCAGTTCTTC.

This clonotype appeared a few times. Here the CDR3 reads CASSQETLRGGELFF. DNA of the CDR3: TGTGCCAGCAGCCAAGAGACCCTCCGGGGCGGGGAGCTGTTTTTT. J is TRBJ2-2 and V is TRBV4-2, with D perhaps matching TRBD2 (5 bases). Germline CDR1 reads LGHNA; CDR2 reads YNFKEQ. This CDR3 contains 15 residues. Trimming pared 0 bases from V and 7 bases from J, leaving 12 bases between.

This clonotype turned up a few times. CDR3 nucleotides: TGTGCCAGCAGCCAACAGAGTTCTGGAAACACCATATATTTT. This codes for CASSQQSSGNTIYF. The chain links TRBV14 to TRBJ1-3; D is undetermined. The V end was cut by 2 bases, the J end by 1 base, with 6 bases between. CDR3 length equals 14 residues. Germline V gene data show CDR1 as SGHDN and CDR2 as FVKESK.

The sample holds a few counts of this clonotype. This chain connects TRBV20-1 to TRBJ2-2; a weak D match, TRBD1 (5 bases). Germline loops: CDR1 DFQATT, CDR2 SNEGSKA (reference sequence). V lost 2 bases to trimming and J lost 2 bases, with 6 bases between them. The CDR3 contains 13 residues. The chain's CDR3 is CSARWTNTGELFF. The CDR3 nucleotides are TGCAGTGCTAGATGGACAAACACCGGGGAGCTGTTTTTT.

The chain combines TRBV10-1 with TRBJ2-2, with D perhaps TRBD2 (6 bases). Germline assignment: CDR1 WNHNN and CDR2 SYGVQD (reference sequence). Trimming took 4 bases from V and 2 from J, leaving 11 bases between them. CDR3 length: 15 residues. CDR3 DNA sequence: TGCGCCAGCAGTGGAGATAGCGGCAACACCGGGGAGCTGTTTTTT. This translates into CASSGDSGNTGELFF.